Presented here are 25 T cell receptor beta chains from one specimen sequenced in a study of regulatory T cells in long-lasting Graves disease. Construction of the TCR beta libraries employed iRepertoire HTBI primers in conjunction with Arm-PCR of CDR3 regions. Each CDR3 protein is one row after TCRdb ran MiXCR on the multiplex PCR reads. Here the sample spans about 450,000 distinct CDR3 sequences, about a quarter being singletons. Stated time point: persistent/refractory GD, antithyroid drugs over 5 years with positive TRAb. Generation of the TCR library employed RNA extracted from PBMCs. The sequences come from peripheral blood mononuclear cells (PBMCs), collected when the disease was refractory, from a patient treated with antithyroid drugs. The receptors here all came from a female donor with Graves disease.

This clonotype occurred many times. The rearrangement links TRBV29-1 to TRBJ2-7; maybe TRBD1 (6 bases). Germline assignment: CDR1 SQVTM and CDR2 ANQGSEA. The V end lost 3 bases, the J end lost 3 bases, and 15 bases lay between the germline ends. The CDR3 length is 14 residues. The CDR3 loop reads CSVENREGVYEQYF. CDR3 in DNA: TGCAGCGTTGAGAACAGGGAAGGAGTCTACGAGCAGTACTTC.

In this sample, this clonotype turned up once. The V gene is TRBV10-3, the J gene TRBJ2-7; 9 bases match TRBD1. CDR1 is ENHRY, CDR2 SYGVKD, per germline. This CDR3 has 13 amino acids. Trimming took 3 bases from V and 7 from J; bases not matched to a gene: 4. CDR3 amino acids: CAISDGGQGEQYF. The DNA for the CDR3 is TGTGCCATCAGTGACGGGGGACAGGGTGAGCAGTACTTC.

The table lists this clonotype with many counts. The rearrangement links TRBV2 to TRBJ2-6; 10 bases align to TRBD1. The CDR3 extends over 14 amino acids. Unmatched junction bases numbered 5, after V lost 11 bases and J lost 4 bases. Germline assignment: CDR1 SNHLY and CDR2 FYNNEI. The CDR3 region is CAGDRGLGANVLTF. Here the CDR3 DNA reads TGTGCCGGCGACAGGGGGCTAGGGGCCAACGTCCTGACTTTC.

The rearrangement links TRBV7-6 to TRBJ1-2; 8 nucleotides match TRBD1. Germline-derived CDR1 and CDR2 are SGHVS and FNYEAQ. The trim removed 4 bases at V and 7 bases at J, leaving 14 bases unmatched. This CDR3 has 16 amino acids. The DNA of the CDR3 is TGTGCCAGCAGCTCCACAACATCGCAGGGGGCGAGTGGCTACACCTTC. Protein: CASSSTTSQGASGYTF.

This clonotype was seen many times. V and J are TRBV12-3 or TRBV12-4 and TRBJ1-1, with a tentative D call TRBD1 (6 bases). This CDR3 has 15 amino acids. V lost 5 bases and J lost 2, with 15 bases in between. CDR3 in amino acids: CASSTGLGGNTEAFF. Here the CDR3 DNA reads TGTGCCAGCAGTACAGGGTTGGGGGGTAACACTGAAGCTTTCTTT.

This clonotype has ten or more counts. The chain is built from TRBV6-1 and TRBJ1-2; TRBD1 agrees at 7 bases. The trim removed 8 bases at V and 3 bases at J, leaving 12 bases unmatched. CDR3 length: 15 residues. CDR1 and CDR2 (germline): MNHNS, SASEGT. The chain's CDR3 is CASFGTVRTHYGYTF. The CDR3 DNA sequence: TGTGCCAGCTTTGGGACAGTGAGAACTCACTATGGCTACACCTTC.

V usage is TRBV20-1 and J usage is TRBJ2-5, with D possibly matching TRBD1 (6 bases). Germline CDR1 reads DFQATT; CDR2 reads SNEGSKA (reference sequence). V shed 3 bases and J shed 1 base, with 12 bases lying between them. The CDR3 is made up of 14 amino acids. The DNA for the CDR3 is TGCAGTGCTAGGGCCGGGACACTCCAAGAGACCCAGTACTTC. Translation: CSARAGTLQETQYF.

This clonotype turned up a few times. The chain uses TRBV19 and TRBJ2-4; 9 positions agree with TRBD2. The CDR3 is made up of 17 amino acids. J lost 0 bases, V lost 5 bases, and 8 bases had no gene match. Germline CDR1 and CDR2: LNHDA and SQIVND (reference sequence). This CDR3 is CASSPQTSGIAKNIQYF. CDR3 coding DNA: TGTGCCAGTAGTCCTCAGACTAGCGGAATAGCCAAAAACATTCAGTACTTC.

V is TRBV12-3 or TRBV12-4 and J is TRBJ2-7; D is unresolved. The germline V and J ends were trimmed by 6 bases and 2 bases, with 14 bases remaining between them. The CDR3 totals 14 residues. The CDR3 protein is CASSPGSTAYEQYF. In DNA, the CDR3 is TGTGCCAGCAGCCCGGGTAGTACCGCCTACGAGCAGTACTTC.

This clonotype was counted only a few times. The J gene is TRBJ2-7, the V gene TRBV15; tentatively, D is TRBD1 or TRBD2 (6 bases each). The CDR3 runs to 14 residues. The V and J ends lost 3 bases and 2 bases respectively, with 11 bases between them. CDR1 LNHNV and CDR2 YYDKDF come from the germline V gene (reference sequence). CDR3 sequence: CATSSSGATYEQYF. The CDR3 region has the DNA TGTGCCACCAGCAGTTCGGGGGCTACCTACGAGCAGTACTTC.

The sample holds many counts of this clonotype. The chain recombines TRBV6-1 with TRBJ2-4; the D is unclear. CDR1 MNHNS and CDR2 SASEGT come from the germline V gene. V lost 7 bases, J lost 2 bases, and 12 bases lay in between. This CDR3 has 14 amino acids. The CDR3, as DNA: TGTGCCAGCAATGACCCGCCAACCAAAAACATTCAGTACTTC. The encoded protein is CASNDPPTKNIQYF.

The J gene is TRBJ2-1, the V gene TRBV7-8, with TRBD1 matching 8 bases. CDR1 and CDR2 (germline): SGHVS, FQNEAQ. Trimming took 0 bases from V and 5 from J; bases not matched to a gene: 3. This CDR3 has 15 residues. The CDR3 region has the DNA TGTGCCAGCAGCTTAGCCCTACAGGGGGACAATGAGCAGTTCTTC. Translating it yields CASSLALQGDNEQFF.

This clonotype was counted a few times. The chain combines TRBV15 with TRBJ2-3, with a tentative D call TRBD2 (5 bases). There are 13 residues in the CDR3. CDR1 LNHNV and CDR2 YYDKDF come from the germline V gene (reference sequence). Trimming left V 8 bases short and J 3 bases short, with 12 bases between. The CDR3 DNA reads TGTGCCACCGAAGGGAGACGGACAGATACGCAGTATTTT. Translation gives CATEGRRTDTQYF.

The chain combines TRBV27 with TRBJ2-1, with 10 bases matching TRBD2. From germline, CDR1 is MNHEY and CDR2 SMNVEV (reference sequence). With V trimmed by 6 bases and J by 9 bases, 5 bases remained unmatched. The CDR3 totals 13 residues. This chain's CDR3 is CASSLAGETEQFF. The CDR3 nucleotides read TGTGCCAGCAGCCTAGCGGGAGAGACTGAGCAGTTCTTC.

This clonotype occurred many times. The CDR3 region has the DNA TGTGCCAGCGGAGGAGGACTCTACACCGGGGAGCTGTTTTTT. Protein sequence: CASGGGLYTGELFF. The chain uses TRBV28 and TRBJ2-2, with a weak D call TRBD2 (5 bases). Trimming pared 8 bases from V and 3 bases from J, leaving 13 bases between. The CDR3 contains 14 residues. CDR1 is MDHEN, CDR2 SYDVKM, per germline. Complete variable domain (other parts from reference TRBV28 and TRBJ2-2): DVKVTQSSRYLVKRTGEKVFLECVQDMDHENMFWYRQDPGLGLRLIYFSYDVKMKEKGDIPEGYSVSREKKERFSLILESASTNQTSMYLCASGGGLYTGELFFGEGSRLTVL.

The J gene is TRBJ2-7, the V gene TRBV11-3, with 7 positions matching TRBD2. V was pared by 4 bases and J by 1 base, with 4 bases of the junction left unmatched. CDR1 and CDR2 from the germline V gene are SGHNT and YENEEA. This CDR3 comprises 14 residues. The CDR3 is CASSSWEGSYEQYF. CDR3 DNA: TGTGCCAGCAGCTCGTGGGAGGGATCCTACGAGCAGTACTTC. Using reference TRBV11-3 and TRBJ2-7 for the parts outside the CDR3, the full variable domain is EAGVVQSPRYKIIEKKQPVAFWCNPISGHNTLYWYLQNLGQGPELLIRYENEEAVDDSQLPKDRFSAERLKGVDSTLKIQPAELGDSAVYLCASSSWEGSYEQYFGPGTRLTVT.

The gene calls are TRBV28 and TRBJ1-1; possible D gene TRBD1, 6 bases. With 2 bases removed from V and 8 bases from J, the gap between germline ends came to 12 bases. The length of the CDR3 is 13 residues. From germline, CDR1 is MDHEN and CDR2 SYDVKM. CDR3 loop: CASSLRGDREAFF. Written as DNA, the CDR3 is TGTGCCAGCAGTTTAAGGGGAGACAGGGAAGCTTTCTTT. The whole variable domain, filled in from reference TRBV28 and TRBJ1-1, reads DVKVTQSSRYLVKRTGEKVFLECVQDMDHENMFWYRQDPGLGLRLIYFSYDVKMKEKGDIPEGYSVSREKKERFSLILESASTNQTSMYLCASSLRGDREAFFGQGTRLTVV.

This clonotype was observed many times. The rearrangement links TRBV7-2 to TRBJ2-7, with 7 positions matching TRBD1. Germline V gene sequence: CDR1 SGHTA, CDR2 FQGNSA. V lost 4 bases and J lost 3; bases outside the gene matches: 6. CDR3 size: 14 residues. Written as DNA, the CDR3 is TGTGCCAGCAGCTCCGGGACAGATGTCTACGAGCAGTACTTC. Protein sequence: CASSSGTDVYEQYF. Combining the CDR3 with reference TRBV7-2 and TRBJ2-7 gives the whole variable domain GAGVSQSPSNKVTEKGKDVELRCDPISGHTALYWYRQSLGQGLEFLIYFQGNSAPDKSGLPSDRFSAERTGGSVSTLTIQRTQQEDSAVYLCASSSGTDVYEQYFGPGTRLTVT.

In its sample, this clonotype was seen a few times. The V and J genes are TRBV6-1 and TRBJ2-4; TRBD2 matches 8 bases. V shed 7 bases, J shed 0 bases, and the junction held 5 bases outside the gene matches. This CDR3 spans 15 amino acids. The V gene's germline CDR1 is MNHNS and CDR2 SASEGT. CDR3 loop: CASTSGGVAKNIQYF. The CDR3 nucleotides read TGTGCCAGCACCTCCGGGGGGGTAGCCAAAAACATTCAGTACTTC.

The chain is built from TRBV30 and TRBJ2-3; D not resolved. CDR1 GTSNPN and CDR2 SVGIG come from the germline V gene (reference sequence). This CDR3 comprises 11 residues. V lost 4 bases to trimming and J lost 5 bases, with 7 bases between them. In DNA, the CDR3 is TGTGCCTGGAATAAAAAAGATACGCAGTATTTT. Its protein is CAWNKKDTQYF.

The V gene is TRBV20-1, the J gene TRBJ1-6, with D unresolved. This CDR3 is built from 15 residues. Deletions cut 2 bases from V and 0 bases from J, with 8 bases between. The V gene's germline CDR1 is DFQATT and CDR2 SNEGSKA (reference sequence). CDR3 DNA: TGCAGTGCTAGACCCGGTAGCTCCTATAATTCACCCCTCCACTTT. It is translated as CSARPGSSYNSPLHF.

This clonotype was detected a few times. The chain carries TRBV10-3 and TRBJ1-2, with a tentative D call TRBD1 (6 bases). CDR3 length: 13 amino acids. The ends were cut back, 3 bases at V and 3 bases at J, with 8 bases in the middle. Germline V gives CDR1 ENHRY, CDR2 SYGVKD. CDR3 sequence reads: CAISEGTYYGYTF. CDR3 DNA sequence: TGTGCCATCAGTGAAGGGACATACTATGGCTACACCTTC.

In this sample, this clonotype turned up a few times. This chain connects TRBV6-1 to TRBJ2-7; D not certain. Trimming left V 11 bases short and J 3 bases short, with 8 bases between. The CDR3 consists of 10 residues. CDR1 is MNHNS and CDR2 is SASEGT in the germline V gene. Here the CDR3 DNA reads TGTGCCCAGCGTCACTACGAGCAGTACTTC. This gives the protein CAQRHYEQYF.

This rearrangement joins TRBV11-2 to TRBJ2-4; D is undetermined. V was cut by 3 bases and J by 3 bases, with 6 bases left in between. Germline V gives CDR1 SGHAT, CDR2 FQNNGV. CDR3 length: 13 amino acids. The CDR3 protein is CASSLILKNIQYF. The CDR3, as DNA: TGTGCCAGCAGCTTGATTCTCAAAAACATTCAGTACTTC.

This clonotype was found many times. The chain employs TRBV2 and TRBJ2-5; D gene uncertain. V lost 6 bases and J lost 5, with 10 bases in between. Germline V gives CDR1 SNHLY, CDR2 FYNNEI. CDR3 size: 12 residues. Here the CDR3 DNA reads TGTGCCAGCAGGCCCCTTTCTGAGACCCAGTACTTC. It encodes CASRPLSETQYF.